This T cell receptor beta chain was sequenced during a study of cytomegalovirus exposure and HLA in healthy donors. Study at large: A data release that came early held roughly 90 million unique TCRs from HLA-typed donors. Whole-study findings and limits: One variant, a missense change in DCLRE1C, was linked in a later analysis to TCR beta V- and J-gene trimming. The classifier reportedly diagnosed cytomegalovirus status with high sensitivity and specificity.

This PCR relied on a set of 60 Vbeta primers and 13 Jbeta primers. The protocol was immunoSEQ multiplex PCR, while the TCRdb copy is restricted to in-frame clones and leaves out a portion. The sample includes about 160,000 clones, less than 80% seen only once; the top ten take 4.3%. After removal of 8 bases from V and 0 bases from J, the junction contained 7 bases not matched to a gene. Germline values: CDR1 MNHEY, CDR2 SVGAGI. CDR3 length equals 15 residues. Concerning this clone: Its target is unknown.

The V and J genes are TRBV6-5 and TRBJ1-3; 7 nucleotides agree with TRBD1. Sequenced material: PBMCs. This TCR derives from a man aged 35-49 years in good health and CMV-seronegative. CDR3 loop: CASGQVTSSGNTIYF. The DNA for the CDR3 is TGTGCCAGCGGACAGGTGACTAGCTCTGGAAACACCATATATTTT.